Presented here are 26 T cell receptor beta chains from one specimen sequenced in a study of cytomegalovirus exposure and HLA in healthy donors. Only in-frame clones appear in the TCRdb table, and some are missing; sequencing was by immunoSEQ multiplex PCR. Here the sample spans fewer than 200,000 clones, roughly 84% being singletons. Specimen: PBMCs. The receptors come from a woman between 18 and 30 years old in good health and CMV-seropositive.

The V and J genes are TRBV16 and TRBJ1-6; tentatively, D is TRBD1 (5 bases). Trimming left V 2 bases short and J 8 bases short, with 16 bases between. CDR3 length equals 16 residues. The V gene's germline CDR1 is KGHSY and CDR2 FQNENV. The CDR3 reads CASSQIPRGGDSPLHF. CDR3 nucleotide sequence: TGTGCCAGCAGCCAAATCCCTCGGGGGGGGGATTCACCCCTCCACTTT.

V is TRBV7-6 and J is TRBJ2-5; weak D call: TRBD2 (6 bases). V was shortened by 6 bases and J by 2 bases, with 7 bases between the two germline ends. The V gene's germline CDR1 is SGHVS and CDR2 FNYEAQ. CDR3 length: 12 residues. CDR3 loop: CASSRGQETQYF. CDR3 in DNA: TGTGCCAGCAGTCGGGGGCAAGAGACCCAGTACTTC.

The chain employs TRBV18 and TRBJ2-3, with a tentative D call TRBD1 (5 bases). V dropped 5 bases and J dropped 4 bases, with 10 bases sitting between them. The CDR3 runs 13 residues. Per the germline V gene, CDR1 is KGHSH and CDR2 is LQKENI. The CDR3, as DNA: TGTGCCAGCTCAACGGACATGGCAGATACGCAGTATTTT. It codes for CASSTDMADTQYF.

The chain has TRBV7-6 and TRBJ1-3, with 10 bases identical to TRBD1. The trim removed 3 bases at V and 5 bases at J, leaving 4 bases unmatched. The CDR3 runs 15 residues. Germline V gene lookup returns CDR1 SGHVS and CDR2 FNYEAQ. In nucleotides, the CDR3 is TGTGCCAGCAGCTTGACAGGGGGCCTTAGAAACACCATATATTTT. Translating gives CASSLTGGLRNTIYF.

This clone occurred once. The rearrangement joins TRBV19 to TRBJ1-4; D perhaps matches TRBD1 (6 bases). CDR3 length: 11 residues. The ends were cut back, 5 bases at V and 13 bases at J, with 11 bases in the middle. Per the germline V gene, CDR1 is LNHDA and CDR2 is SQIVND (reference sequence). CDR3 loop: CASSSPGVLFF. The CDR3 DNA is TGTGCCAGTAGTTCACCAGGGGTACTGTTTTTT. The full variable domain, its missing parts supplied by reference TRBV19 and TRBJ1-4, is DGGITQSPKYLFRKEGQNVTLSCEQNLNHDAMYWYRQDPGQGLRLIYYSQIVNDFQKGDIAEGYSVSREKKESFPLTVTSAQKNPTAFYLCASSSPGVLFFGSGTQLSVL.

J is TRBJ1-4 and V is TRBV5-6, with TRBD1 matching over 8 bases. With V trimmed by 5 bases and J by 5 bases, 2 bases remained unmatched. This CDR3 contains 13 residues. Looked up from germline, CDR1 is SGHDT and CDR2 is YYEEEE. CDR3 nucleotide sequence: TGTGCCAGCAGTCGGGACAGGAATGAAAAACTGTTTTTT. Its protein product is CASSRDRNEKLFF.

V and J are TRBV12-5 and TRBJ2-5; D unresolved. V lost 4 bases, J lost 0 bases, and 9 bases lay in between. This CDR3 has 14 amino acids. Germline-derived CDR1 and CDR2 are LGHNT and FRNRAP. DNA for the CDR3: TGTGCTAGTGGTTCTCTTCGTAACCAAGAGACCCAGTACTTC. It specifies CASGSLRNQETQYF.

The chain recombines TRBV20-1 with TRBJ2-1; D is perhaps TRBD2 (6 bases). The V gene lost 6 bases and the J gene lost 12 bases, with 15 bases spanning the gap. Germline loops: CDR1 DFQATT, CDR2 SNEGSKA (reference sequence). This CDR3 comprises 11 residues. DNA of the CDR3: TGCAGTGCAAATCCGGGGGTGGGGCAGTTCTTC. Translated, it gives CSANPGVGQFF.

The CDR3 nucleotides are TGTGCCAGCAGTTTATATCCTCGGGGAGACACTGAAGCTTTCTTT. Encoded protein: CASSLYPRGDTEAFF. This chain uses TRBV27 with TRBJ1-1; D not resolved. CDR1 is MNHEY, CDR2 SMNVEV, per germline (reference sequence). CDR3 size: 15 residues. The V and J ends lost 1 base and 3 bases respectively, with 12 bases between them.

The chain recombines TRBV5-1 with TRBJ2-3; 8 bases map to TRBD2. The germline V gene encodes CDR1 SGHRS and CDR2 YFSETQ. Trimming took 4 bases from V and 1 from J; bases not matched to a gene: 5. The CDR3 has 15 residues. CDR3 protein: CASSKRGGGTDTQYF. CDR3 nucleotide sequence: TGCGCCAGCAGCAAACGGGGGGGAGGCACAGATACGCAGTATTTT. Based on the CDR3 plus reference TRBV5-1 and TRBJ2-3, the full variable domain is KAGVTQTPRYLIKTRGQQVTLSCSPISGHRSVSWYQQTPGQGLQFLFEYFSETQRNKGNFPGRFSGRQFSNSRSEMNVSTLELGDSALYLCASSKRGGGTDTQYFGPGTRLTVL.

CDR3 sequence reads: CSVDTSGQMTQYF. In DNA form, the CDR3 reads TGCAGCGTCGACACCTCAGGGCAGATGACGCAGTATTTT. This chain joins TRBV29-1 and TRBJ2-3, with D perhaps matching TRBD1 (5 bases). The CDR3 sequence is 13 residues long. CDR1 and CDR2 from the germline V gene are SQVTM and ANQGSEA. The V gene lost 6 bases and the J gene lost 9 bases, with 19 bases spanning the gap.

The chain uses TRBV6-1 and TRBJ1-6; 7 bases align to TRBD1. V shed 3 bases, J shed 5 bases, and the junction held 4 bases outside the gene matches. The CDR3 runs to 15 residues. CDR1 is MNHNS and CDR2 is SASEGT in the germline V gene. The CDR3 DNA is TGTGCCAGCAGTGAGAGGGACAGCCATAATTCACCCCTCCACTTT. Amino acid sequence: CASSERDSHNSPLHF.

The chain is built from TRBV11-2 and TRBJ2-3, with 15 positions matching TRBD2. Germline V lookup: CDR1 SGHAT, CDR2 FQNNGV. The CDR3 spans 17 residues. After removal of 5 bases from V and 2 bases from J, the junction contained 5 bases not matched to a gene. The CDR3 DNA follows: TGTGCCAGCAGCCTGGGACTAGCGGGGGGCCCCACAGATACGCAGTATTTT. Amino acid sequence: CASSLGLAGGPTDTQYF. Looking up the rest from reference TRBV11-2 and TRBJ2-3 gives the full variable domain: EAGVAQSPRYKIIEKRQSVAFWCNPISGHATLYWYQQILGQGPKLLIQFQNNGVVDDSQLPKDRFSAERLKGVDSTLKIQPAKLEDSAVYLCASSLGLAGGPTDTQYFGPGTRLTVL.

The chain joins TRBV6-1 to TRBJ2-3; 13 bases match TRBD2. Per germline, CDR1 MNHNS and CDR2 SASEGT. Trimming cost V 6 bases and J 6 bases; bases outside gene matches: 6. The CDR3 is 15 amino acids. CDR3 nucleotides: TGTGCCAGCAGCGCAGGACTAGCGGGGGCCGATACGCAGTATTTT. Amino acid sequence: CASSAGLAGADTQYF.

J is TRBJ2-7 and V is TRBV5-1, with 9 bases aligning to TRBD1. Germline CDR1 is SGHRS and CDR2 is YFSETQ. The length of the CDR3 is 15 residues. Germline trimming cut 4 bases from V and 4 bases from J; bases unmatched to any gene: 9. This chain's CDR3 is CASSPPGTGRYEQYF. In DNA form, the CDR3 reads TGCGCCAGCAGCCCCCCCGGGACAGGGAGGTACGAGCAGTACTTC. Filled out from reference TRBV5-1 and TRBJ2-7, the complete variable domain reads KAGVTQTPRYLIKTRGQQVTLSCSPISGHRSVSWYQQTPGQGLQFLFEYFSETQRNKGNFPGRFSGRQFSNSRSEMNVSTLELGDSALYLCASSPPGTGRYEQYFGPGTRLTVT.

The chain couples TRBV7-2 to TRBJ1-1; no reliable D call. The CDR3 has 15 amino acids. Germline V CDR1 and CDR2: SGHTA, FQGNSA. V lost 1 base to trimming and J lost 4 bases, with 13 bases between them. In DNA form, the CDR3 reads TGTGCCAGCAGCTTAGGCCGTTCCCCGGGCACTGAAGCTTTCTTT. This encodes CASSLGRSPGTEAFF.

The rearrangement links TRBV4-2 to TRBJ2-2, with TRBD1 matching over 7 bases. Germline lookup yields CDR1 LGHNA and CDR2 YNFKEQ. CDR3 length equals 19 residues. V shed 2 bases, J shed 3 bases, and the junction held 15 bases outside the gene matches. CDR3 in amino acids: CASSQLGHQGQADTGELFF. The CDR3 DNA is TGTGCCAGCAGCCAACTCGGTCACCAAGGACAGGCGGACACCGGGGAGCTGTTTTTT.

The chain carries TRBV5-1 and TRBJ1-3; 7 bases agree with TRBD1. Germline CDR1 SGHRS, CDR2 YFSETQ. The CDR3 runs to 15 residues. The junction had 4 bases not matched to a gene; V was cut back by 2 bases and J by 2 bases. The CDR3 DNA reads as TGCGCCAGCAGCTTTGACAGGGCCCCTGGAAACACCATATATTTT. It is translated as CASSFDRAPGNTIYF.

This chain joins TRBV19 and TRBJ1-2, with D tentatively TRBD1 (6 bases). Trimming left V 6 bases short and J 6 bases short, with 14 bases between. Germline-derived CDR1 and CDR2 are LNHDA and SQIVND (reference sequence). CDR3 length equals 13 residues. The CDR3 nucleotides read TGTGCCAGTAGGATCGCGGGGGGCGATGGCTACACCTTC. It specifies CASRIAGGDGYTF.

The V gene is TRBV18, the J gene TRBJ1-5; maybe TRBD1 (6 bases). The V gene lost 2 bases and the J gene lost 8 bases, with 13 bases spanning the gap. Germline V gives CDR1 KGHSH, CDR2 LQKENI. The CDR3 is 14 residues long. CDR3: CASSPIGGAEPQHF. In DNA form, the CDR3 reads TGTGCCAGCTCACCAATAGGGGGTGCAGAGCCCCAGCATTTT. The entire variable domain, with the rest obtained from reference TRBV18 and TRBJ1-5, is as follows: NAGVMQNPRHLVRRRGQEARLRCSPMKGHSHVYWYRQLPEEGLKFMVYLQKENIIDESGMPKERFSAEFPKEGPSILRIQQVVRGDSAAYFCASSPIGGAEPQHFGDGTRLSIL.

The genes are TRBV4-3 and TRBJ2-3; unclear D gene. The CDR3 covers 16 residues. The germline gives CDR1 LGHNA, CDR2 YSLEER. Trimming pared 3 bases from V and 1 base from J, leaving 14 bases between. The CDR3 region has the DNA TGCGCCAGCAGCCAGTCCCCGAGAGTTCGCACAGATACGCAGTATTTT. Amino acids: CASSQSPRVRTDTQYF.

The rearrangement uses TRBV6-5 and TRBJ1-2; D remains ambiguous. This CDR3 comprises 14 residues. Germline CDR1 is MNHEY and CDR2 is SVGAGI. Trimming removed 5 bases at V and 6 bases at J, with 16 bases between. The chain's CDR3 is CASSPFGGGNGYTF. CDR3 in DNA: TGTGCCAGCAGTCCCTTCGGCGGCGGGAATGGCTACACCTTC.

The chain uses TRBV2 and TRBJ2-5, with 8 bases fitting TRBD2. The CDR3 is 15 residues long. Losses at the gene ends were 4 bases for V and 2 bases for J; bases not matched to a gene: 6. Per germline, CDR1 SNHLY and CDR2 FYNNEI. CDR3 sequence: CASSATSAFQETQYF. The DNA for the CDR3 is TGTGCCAGCAGTGCGACTAGCGCCTTTCAAGAGACCCAGTACTTC.

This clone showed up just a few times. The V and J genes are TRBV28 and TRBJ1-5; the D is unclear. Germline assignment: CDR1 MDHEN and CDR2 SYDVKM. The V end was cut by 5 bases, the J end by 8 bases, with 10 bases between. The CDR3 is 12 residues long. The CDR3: CASSTPSEPQHF. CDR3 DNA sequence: TGTGCCAGCAGTACTCCGAGCGAGCCCCAGCATTTT.

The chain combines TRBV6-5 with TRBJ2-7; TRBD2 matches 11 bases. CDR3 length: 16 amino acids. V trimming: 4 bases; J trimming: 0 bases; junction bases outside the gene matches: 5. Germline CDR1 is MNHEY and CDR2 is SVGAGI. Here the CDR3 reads CASSSISGGVSYEQYF. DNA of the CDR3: TGTGCCAGCAGTTCCATTAGCGGGGGGGTCTCCTACGAGCAGTACTTC.

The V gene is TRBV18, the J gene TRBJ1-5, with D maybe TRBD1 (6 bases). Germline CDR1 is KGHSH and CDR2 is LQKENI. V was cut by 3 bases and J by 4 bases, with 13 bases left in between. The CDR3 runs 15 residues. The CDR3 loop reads CASSPGQGQNQPQHF. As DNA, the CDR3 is TGTGCCAGCTCACCGGGGCAGGGGCAAAATCAGCCCCAGCATTTT.